Following are 28 T cell receptor beta chains from one sample sequenced in a study of T-cell memory formation after mild COVID-19. TCRdb used MiXCR to reprocess the 5' RACE reads, holding one entry per CDR3 protein. This sample carries 390,000 or so distinct CDR3 sequences, 16% of them seen once, and the ten largest clones take roughly 21%. Sample: PBMCs or a T cell subset sorted from them (not recorded which). These TCRs come from a man between 18 and 29 years old who had mild COVID-19 (a few samples of this study predate the infection). Cell type and time point are not known.

This clonotype occurred a few times. The chain carries TRBV9 and TRBJ2-1; D gene ambiguous. This CDR3 is 15 amino acids long. V was shortened by 2 bases and J by 6 bases, with 15 bases between the two germline ends. Germline-derived CDR1 and CDR2 are SGDLS and YYNGEE. CDR3 sequence: CASSVSPGHLNEQFF. CDR3 in DNA: TGTGCCAGCAGCGTGTCACCTGGGCACCTCAATGAGCAGTTCTTC. Complete variable domain (other parts from reference TRBV9 and TRBJ2-1): DSGVTQTPKHLITATGQRVTLRCSPRSGDLSVYWYQQSLDQGLQFLIQYYNGEERAKGNILERFSAQQFPDLHSELNLSSLELGDSALYFCASSVSPGHLNEQFFGPGTRLTVL.

The chain recombines TRBV5-1 with TRBJ2-2, with TRBD2 matching 7 bases. The J segment lost 2 bases and the V segment lost 8 bases, leaving 9 bases of the junction unmatched. CDR1 and CDR2 (germline): SGHRS, YFSETQ. This CDR3 contains 15 residues. The CDR3 DNA sequence: TGCGCCAGTACCACCGTAGCGGGCAACACCGGGGAGCTGTTTTTT. Its translation: CASTTVAGNTGELFF.

The chain carries TRBV20-1 and TRBJ2-5; perhaps D is TRBD1 or TRBD2 (7 bases each). The CDR3 sequence is 12 residues long. The germline V and J ends were trimmed by 5 bases and 4 bases, with 11 bases remaining between them. Germline CDR1 reads DFQATT; CDR2 reads SNEGSKA (reference sequence). This CDR3 reads CSAQGGAETQYF. In DNA form, the CDR3 reads TGCAGTGCTCAGGGGGGGGCAGAGACCCAGTACTTC.

This clonotype has more than one count but fewer than ten. DNA of the CDR3: TGTGCCAGCAGTTTGGTTGCTGAAGCTTTCTTT. It translates to CASSLVAEAFF. The chain has TRBV12-3 or TRBV12-4 and TRBJ1-1; D unresolved. Trimming pared 3 bases from V and 6 bases from J, leaving 5 bases between. The CDR3 sequence is 11 residues long.

This clonotype was observed a handful of times. CDR3 sequence (DNA): TGCAGCGTTGGCGGAGTCTCCTACAATGAGCAGTTCTTC. It specifies CSVGGVSYNEQFF. V and J are TRBV29-1 and TRBJ2-1; D is undetermined. V gave up 4 bases and J gave up 0 bases, with 7 bases separating them. In germline, CDR1 is SQVTM, CDR2 ANQGSEA. The CDR3 length is 13 residues.

The chain is built from TRBV7-9 and TRBJ2-2, with D possibly being TRBD1 (6 bases). Per the germline V gene, CDR1 is SEHNR and CDR2 is FQNEAQ (reference sequence). V dropped 3 bases and J dropped 6 bases, with 8 bases sitting between them. This CDR3 has 13 residues. The CDR3 region is CASSFRTAGELFF. As DNA, the CDR3 is TGTGCCAGCAGCTTTCGGACAGCCGGGGAGCTGTTTTTT.

The J gene is TRBJ1-5, the V gene TRBV6-2 or TRBV6-3, with D tentatively TRBD1 (6 bases). With 6 bases removed from V and 5 bases from J, the gap between germline ends came to 11 bases. This CDR3 has 13 amino acids. Germline loops: CDR1 MNHEY, CDR2 SVGEGT. CDR3 sequence (DNA): TGTGCCAGCAGCTTGGACAGTTATCAGCCCCAGCATTTT. Protein sequence: CASSLDSYQPQHF.

At least ten counts were recorded for this clonotype. V and J are TRBV5-1 and TRBJ1-2; the match to TRBD1 covers 9 bases. Germline V CDR1 and CDR2: SGHRS, YFSETQ. J lost 8 bases, V lost 3 bases, and 14 bases had no gene match. The CDR3 runs to 16 residues. The CDR3 nucleotides are TGCGCCAGCAGCTCAAACTCGGGACAGGGAGTGATCGGCTACACCTTC. Translated, it gives CASSSNSGQGVIGYTF.

V and J are TRBV7-9 and TRBJ2-7, with D perhaps TRBD1 or TRBD2 (5 bases each). The germline V gene encodes CDR1 SEHNR and CDR2 FQNEAQ (reference sequence). The CDR3 is made up of 13 amino acids. Here the CDR3 DNA reads TGTTGCCCCCTGGGACCGTTCGCTCCCGAGCAGTACGTC. Amino acids: CCPLGPFAPEQYV.

The sample holds a few counts of this clonotype. The chain combines TRBV12-3 or TRBV12-4 with TRBJ1-5, with D perhaps TRBD1 (6 bases). The CDR3 has 16 amino acids. The ends were cut back, 3 bases at V and 2 bases at J, with 14 bases in the middle. CDR3 residues: CASSFRGAVGNQPQHF. The CDR3 coding sequence is TGTGCCAGCAGTTTCCGGGGGGCGGTAGGCAATCAGCCCCAGCATTTT.

In its sample, this clonotype was seen a few times. The V and J genes are TRBV9 and TRBJ1-4; 10 nucleotides align to TRBD1. The junction had 3 bases not matched to a gene; V was cut back by 3 bases and J by 4 bases. The CDR3 contains 15 residues. Germline V gene lookup returns CDR1 SGDLS and CDR2 YYNGEE. The CDR3 loop is CASSATGGNNEKLFF. CDR3 in DNA: TGTGCCAGCAGCGCGACAGGGGGCAATAATGAAAAACTGTTTTTT.

The chain combines TRBV7-2 with TRBJ2-5, with D hard to call. Germline V gene data show CDR1 as SGHTA and CDR2 as FQGNSA. V was cut by 5 bases and J by 1 base, with 14 bases left in between. The CDR3 contains 15 residues. The CDR3 sequence: CASSIGSASQETQYF. The CDR3 DNA reads TGTGCCAGCAGCATCGGCAGCGCTTCCCAAGAGACCCAGTACTTC.

This chain uses TRBV4-1 with TRBJ2-1, with 9 nucleotides matching TRBD1. This CDR3 spans 14 amino acids. The V gene's germline CDR1 is MGHRA and CDR2 YSYEKL. Trimming at V came to 4 bases and at J to 8 bases, leaving 6 bases not matched to a gene. In DNA form, the CDR3 reads TGCGCCAGCAGCCTCACCGGGACAGGGCATGAGCAGTTCTTC. Its protein product is CASSLTGTGHEQFF.

The rearrangement joins TRBV30 to TRBJ1-2; 11 nucleotides align to TRBD1. Unmatched junction bases numbered 4, after V lost 5 bases and J lost 8 bases. CDR1 and CDR2 (germline): GTSNPN, SVGIG (reference sequence). The CDR3 runs 12 residues. The CDR3, as DNA: TGTGCCTGGGGACAGGGGGCGACAGGCTACACCTTC. This translates into CAWGQGATGYTF.

This clonotype was counted a few times. The DNA for the CDR3 is TGTGCCAGCATCCCCTGGGAGCCCCGTGAGCAGTACGTC. Encoded protein: CASIPWEPREQYV. This chain links TRBV3-1 with TRBJ2-7; TRBD2 is a possible D gene (5 bases). In germline, CDR1 is LGHDT, CDR2 YNNKEL (reference sequence). The ends were cut back, 7 bases at V and 7 bases at J, with 17 bases in the middle. The length of the CDR3 is 13 residues.

This clonotype has more than one count but fewer than ten. The V gene is TRBV12-3 or TRBV12-4, the J gene TRBJ2-3, with 13 bases identical to TRBD2. The trim removed 5 bases at V and 0 bases at J, leaving 8 bases unmatched. The CDR3 extends over 18 amino acids. This CDR3 reads CASSTSGTSGDSTDTQYF. Written as DNA, the CDR3 is TGTGCCAGCAGTACCTCCGGGACTAGCGGGGATAGCACAGATACGCAGTATTTT.

The sample holds many counts of this clonotype. The chain links TRBV20-1 to TRBJ2-4, with 8 nucleotides matching TRBD2. V trimming: 2 bases; J trimming: 7 bases; junction bases outside the gene matches: 4. This CDR3 has 13 residues. The germline V gene encodes CDR1 DFQATT and CDR2 SNEGSKA (reference sequence). The CDR3 DNA reads as TGCAGTGCTAGACCGACGGGAGGGAACATTCAGTACTTC. Translating it yields CSARPTGGNIQYF.

This clonotype has just a few counts. The chain combines TRBV5-1 with TRBJ1-2; D is undetermined. Trimming took 1 base from V and 6 from J, leaving 10 bases between them. CDR3 length equals 13 residues. CDR1 and CDR2 from the germline V gene are SGHRS and YFSETQ. This CDR3 is CASSLSARHGYTF. CDR3 coding DNA: TGCGCCAGCAGCTTGTCGGCCAGACATGGCTACACCTTC.

There are a few counts of this clonotype. This chain connects TRBV11-2 to TRBJ2-5; D is possibly TRBD1 (6 bases). The V end lost 1 base, the J end lost 0 bases, and 15 bases lay between the germline ends. CDR3 length equals 17 residues. Germline V gene sequence: CDR1 SGHAT, CDR2 FQNNGV. CDR3 loop: CASSLGSTGSHQETQYF. In DNA form, the CDR3 reads TGTGCCAGCAGCTTAGGGTCAACAGGGAGCCACCAAGAGACCCAGTACTTC.

This clonotype came up a few times. This chain joins TRBV4-1 and TRBJ1-5; D gene unclear. Germline CDR1 reads MGHRA; CDR2 reads YSYEKL. The CDR3 loop spans 17 amino acids. V was shortened by 1 base and J by 5 bases, with 18 bases between the two germline ends. The CDR3 nucleotides read TGCGCCAGCAGCCAAGTCGCTGGGTGGGCAGTAGATCAGCCCCAGCATTTT. Its translation is CASSQVAGWAVDQPQHF.

V and J are TRBV7-2 and TRBJ2-7; 7 bases agree with TRBD2. The CDR3 is 17 residues long. V gave up 1 base and J gave up 3 bases; unmatched junction bases: 12. Germline-derived CDR1 and CDR2 are SGHTA and FQGNSA. In nucleotides, the CDR3 is TGTGCCAGCAGCTTAGTTGGGGGGGGAGCGATTTTCTACGAGCAGTACTTC. Translating gives CASSLVGGGAIFYEQYF.

The chain uses TRBV6-6 and TRBJ2-5, with TRBD1 matching 9 bases. This CDR3 is 15 amino acids long. Germline V CDR1 and CDR2: MNHNY, SVGAGI (reference sequence). J lost 3 bases, V lost 4 bases, and 6 bases had no gene match. CDR3 nucleotides: TGTGCCAGCAGTTTAACAGGGGGCCCAGAAGAGACCCAGTACTTC. It translates to CASSLTGGPEETQYF.

This clonotype has a handful of counts. The chain carries TRBV20-1 and TRBJ1-5; tentatively, D is TRBD1 (5 bases). The V gene's germline CDR1 is DFQATT and CDR2 SNEGSKA (reference sequence). Trimming stripped 3 bases from V and 5 bases from J, with 14 bases between. The CDR3 extends over 14 amino acids. The CDR3 sequence: CSARTATNHQPQHF. The CDR3 DNA reads as TGCAGTGCTAGGACAGCAACTAACCATCAGCCCCAGCATTTT.

This clonotype came up a few times. The chain employs TRBV10-3 and TRBJ2-5; 7 nucleotides agree with TRBD2. The germline V gene encodes CDR1 ENHRY and CDR2 SYGVKD. V trimming: 11 bases; J trimming: 2 bases; junction bases outside the gene matches: 8. The CDR3 totals 13 residues. In nucleotides, the CDR3 is TGTGCCTCCCGGTCGGGACTACAAGAGACCCAGTACTTC. Protein sequence: CASRSGLQETQYF.

This clonotype was observed a few times. The chain is built from TRBV29-1 and TRBJ1-4, with D unresolved. The V gene lost 7 bases and the J gene lost 0 bases, with 9 bases spanning the gap. This CDR3 is built from 13 residues. Germline V CDR1 and CDR2: SQVTM, ANQGSEA. CDR3 loop: CSGAGSTNEKLFF. In nucleotides, the CDR3 is TGCAGCGGCGCAGGTTCAACTAATGAAAAACTGTTTTTT.

V gene TRBV5-6 combines with J gene TRBJ1-1; D call uncertain. This CDR3 has 16 amino acids. Germline CDR1 is SGHDT and CDR2 is YYEEEE. Trimming took off 1 base at V and 1 base at J, with 14 bases between the two ends. The CDR3 reads CASSLLEDGTNTEAFF. The CDR3 bases are TGTGCCAGCAGCTTGTTGGAGGACGGAACGAACACTGAAGCTTTCTTT.

In this sample, this clonotype turned up a few times. CDR3 in amino acids: CAVAGSNTEAFF. In nucleotides, the CDR3 is TGTGCCGTGGCAGGGTCGAACACTGAAGCTTTCTTT. This chain joins TRBV7-9 and TRBJ1-1; D might be TRBD1 (5 bases). CDR3 length: 12 amino acids. The germline V gene has CDR1 SEHNR and CDR2 FQNEAQ (reference sequence). Trimming removed 11 bases from V and 1 base from J, with 11 bases in between.

The genes are TRBV7-9 and TRBJ1-4; no definite D call. Germline CDR1 is SEHNR and CDR2 is FQNEAQ (reference sequence). V was clipped by 4 bases and J by 4 bases, with 10 bases between them. CDR3 length: 14 amino acids. The CDR3 bases are TGTGCCAGCAGCTCAGACGGGTTTAATGAAAAACTGTTTTTT. Translating gives CASSSDGFNEKLFF.